This T cell receptor (beta chain) came from a study of vaccination and CD4 T cells after COVID-19. About the study: Control cultures used a CEFX viral epitope pool, an HIV-1 Nef peptide pool, or no peptide. Study results and limitations: Looking at convalescent patients, a median around 86% of reactive clones were present only post-vaccination.

Treatment defined: roughly 11-day PBMC culture with coronavirus spike peptide pools or control peptides (ViraFEST assay). Trimming stripped 5 bases from V and 5 bases from J, with 15 bases between. Germline V lookup: CDR1 MGHDK, CDR2 SYGVNS. The CDR3 has 14 amino acids. The Oncomine TCR Beta short-read assay generated sequence data from the DNA of cultured CD4+ T cells. Cultured CD4+ T cells yielded the extracted genomic DNA. TCRdb re-called the PCR reads through MiXCR, storing one row per CDR3 protein. The data contain about 13,000 distinct CDR3 sequences, about 43% of them singletons. This clonotype was seen only a few times. What it binds is unknown.

This sequence was found in a human donor who had recovered from COVID-19. Material for sequencing was CD4+ T cells from blood, cultured in vitro. The J gene is TRBJ2-5, the V gene TRBV25-1, with D possibly TRBD1 on 5 matching bases. CDR3 nucleotides: TGTGCCAGCAGTCCGAGCCAGGGCGCGGAGACCCAGTACTTC. This gives the protein CASSPSQGAETQYF.